The TCR beta chain described here comes from a study of blood T cell repertoires in COVID-19. Overall study context: Spain, Italy and the United States supplied samples that represented acute and convalescent COVID-19. T cells, B-cell-depleted T cells, or PBMCs provided the cDNA or gDNA that served as material.

Recruited during active infection, patients (from Seattle) were subsequently followed longitudinally. Method: immunoSEQ multiplex PCR; TCRdb's copy keeps in-frame clones and lacks some. Here the sample spans over 150,000 clones, just under 85% being singletons. V shed 7 bases and J 6 bases; nucleotides not matched to a gene: 8. In germline, CDR1 is SQVTM, CDR2 ANQGSEA. This CDR3 is 12 amino acids long. This chain uses TRBV29-1 with TRBJ1-2, with 7 positions matching TRBD1. Source material: peripheral blood. The clonotype was recovered from a woman aged 80 or over with COVID-19, enrolled during active disease. Here the CDR3 DNA reads TGCAGCGGTATAACAGGGGTGAATGGCTACACCTTC. Its translation: CSGITGVNGYTF.